This TCR beta chain originates from a study of Ad26.COV2.S vaccination and SARS-CoV-2 variants. Findings and limits, study-wide: It was found that vaccine and placebo recipients had similar non-spike TCR breadth. There was a possibility that the TCR breadth and depth analyses underestimated total T cell responses.

Comment on this clone: Its antigen is not known.

Treatment noted: 15 to 20 received Ad26.COV2.S at low or high dose, single or two shots; five or six received placebo; per-sample allocation not given. Sampling was performed 63 days after the first vaccine or placebo injection. The data were produced by immunoSEQ multiplex PCR, yet TCRdb's version contains in-frame clones alone and is incomplete. The sample yields fewer than 800,000 clones, 89% seen once. CDR3 size: 16 residues. Germline V gene sequence: CDR1 MNHNS, CDR2 SASEGT. V was cut by 4 bases and J by 0 bases, with 13 bases left in between. The J gene is TRBJ1-3, the V gene TRBV6-1; D is unclear. The receptor was isolated from a person aged 18-65 years who received the Ad26.COV2.S COVID-19 vaccine or a placebo. The source was peripheral blood, collected in a trial of Ad26.COV2.S vaccine versus placebo. The CDR3 nucleotides are TGTGCCAGCAGTGCCGCAGGTGCTCTCTCTGGAAACACCATATATTTT. This gives the protein CASSAAGALSGNTIYF.